A selection of T cell receptor beta chains follows, all from one sample in a study of regulatory T cells. The data were produced by immunoSEQ multiplex PCR, yet TCRdb's version contains in-frame clones alone and is incomplete. The sample includes some 31,000 clones, 93% seen only once; the top ten take 0.75% to 1%. The sequencing input was conventional CD4+ T cells sorted from blood. Receptor source: a child aged 2 to 15 with CD3G deficiency. The CDR3 runs from the conserved cysteine through the conserved F or W. The order of the fields is J gene, V gene, CDR3 length, clone size, D gene, CDR3 protein, CDR3 DNA. D genes are given only for firm matches. A row's size may be missing; if present it is once, few, many or a size class.

j_gene: TRBJ1-2; v_gene: TRBV19; len: 15; abundance: .; d_gene: TRBD1; CDR3aa: CASSIQASYRGGYTF; CDR3nt: TGTGCCAGTAGTATTCAGGCATCTTACAGGGGTGGCTACACCTTC
j_gene: TRBJ2-2; v_gene: TRBV27; len: 13; abundance: .; d_gene: .; CDR3aa: CATKSTGIGELFF; CDR3nt: TGTGCCACCAAGAGCACCGGTATCGGGGAGCTGTTTTTT
j_gene: TRBJ1-1; v_gene: TRBV6-1; len: 15; abundance: once; d_gene: .; CDR3aa: CASSEAARGNTEAFF; CDR3nt: TGTGCCAGCAGTGAAGCAGCCAGGGGGAACACTGAAGCTTTCTTT
j_gene: TRBJ2-7; v_gene: TRBV28; len: 13; abundance: once; d_gene: .; CDR3aa: CASSPGHVGEQYF; CDR3nt: TGTGCCAGCAGCCCCGGACACGTAGGCGAGCAGTACTTC
j_gene: TRBJ2-7; v_gene: TRBV28; len: 15; abundance: .; d_gene: .; CDR3aa: CASSSFDSSGNEQYF; CDR3nt: TGTGCCAGCAGTTCCTTCGACAGTTCGGGTAACGAGCAGTACTTC
j_gene: TRBJ2-7; v_gene: TRBV28; len: 15; abundance: .; d_gene: .; CDR3aa: CASRELGREPYEQYF; CDR3nt: TGTGCCAGCAGAGAATTGGGACGGGAACCCTACGAGCAGTACTTC
j_gene: TRBJ1-1; v_gene: TRBV6-1; len: 15; abundance: .; d_gene: .; CDR3aa: CASSATTLPNTEAFF; CDR3nt: TGTGCCAGCAGCGCCACGACACTTCCGAACACTGAAGCTTTCTTT
j_gene: TRBJ1-2; v_gene: TRBV6-6; len: 12; abundance: .; d_gene: .; CDR3aa: CASSTTERGYTF; CDR3nt: TGTGCCAGCAGTACGACAGAGAGGGGCTACACCTTC
j_gene: TRBJ2-7; v_gene: TRBV18; len: 13; abundance: .; d_gene: .; CDR3aa: CASSPERSYEQYF; CDR3nt: TGTGCCAGCTCACCTGAGAGGTCCTACGAGCAGTACTTC
j_gene: TRBJ2-1; v_gene: TRBV5-1; len: 15; abundance: .; d_gene: TRBD2; CDR3aa: CASSWGPGGYNEQFF; CDR3nt: TGCGCCAGCAGCTGGGGCCCGGGGGGCTACAATGAGCAGTTCTTC
j_gene: TRBJ2-7; v_gene: TRBV6-1; len: 12; abundance: .; d_gene: .; CDR3aa: CASSEGPRQQYF; CDR3nt: TGTGCCAGCAGTGAAGGTCCGAGGCAGCAGTACTTC
j_gene: TRBJ1-1; v_gene: TRBV6-1; len: 14; abundance: .; d_gene: .; CDR3aa: CASSEAGGRPRAFF; CDR3nt: TGTGCCAGCAGTGAAGCAGGTGGCAGGCCGCGGGCTTTCTTT
j_gene: TRBJ2-7; v_gene: TRBV6-1; len: 15; abundance: few; d_gene: .; CDR3aa: CASSVHPGQAYEQYF; CDR3nt: TGTGCCAGCAGTGTCCACCCGGGACAAGCCTACGAGCAGTACTTC
j_gene: TRBJ2-7; v_gene: TRBV11-2; len: 16; abundance: .; d_gene: .; CDR3aa: CASSLRVLKGAYEQYF; CDR3nt: TGTGCCAGCAGCTTAAGGGTTTTAAAAGGGGCCTACGAGCAGTACTTC
j_gene: TRBJ2-5; v_gene: TRBV6-6; len: 14; abundance: .; d_gene: .; CDR3aa: CASSHEGGRETQYF; CDR3nt: TGTGCCAGCAGTCACGAGGGGGGTCGGGAGACCCAGTACTTC
j_gene: TRBJ1-1; v_gene: TRBV28; len: 13; abundance: .; d_gene: .; CDR3aa: CASGRGFGTEAFF; CDR3nt: TGTGCCAGCGGCAGGGGTTTTGGCACTGAAGCTTTCTTT
j_gene: TRBJ1-5; v_gene: TRBV6-1; len: 17; abundance: .; d_gene: TRBD1; CDR3aa: CASSETGTVYSNQPQHF; CDR3nt: TGTGCCAGCAGTGAAACCGGGACAGTCTATAGCAATCAGCCCCAGCATTTT
j_gene: TRBJ2-7; v_gene: TRBV28; len: 14; abundance: .; d_gene: TRBD1; CDR3aa: CATARQGLTYEQYF; CDR3nt: TGTGCCACCGCAAGACAGGGCCTCACCTACGAGCAGTACTTC
j_gene: TRBJ1-1; v_gene: TRBV5-1; len: 13; abundance: .; d_gene: .; CDR3aa: CASSLEGSGEAFF; CDR3nt: TGCGCCAGCAGCTTGGAGGGGAGTGGTGAAGCTTTCTTT
j_gene: TRBJ1-2; v_gene: TRBV28; len: 12; abundance: .; d_gene: .; CDR3aa: CASSLYWGGYTF; CDR3nt: TGTGCCAGCAGTTTATACTGGGGTGGCTACACCTTC
j_gene: TRBJ2-3; v_gene: TRBV9; len: 15; abundance: .; d_gene: TRBD2; CDR3aa: CASSRLADFTDTQYF; CDR3nt: TGTGCCAGCAGCCGACTAGCGGATTTCACAGATACGCAGTATTTT
j_gene: TRBJ2-7; v_gene: TRBV10-3; len: 14; abundance: .; d_gene: .; CDR3aa: CAISDPQEGYEQYF; CDR3nt: TGTGCCATCAGTGACCCGCAAGAAGGCTACGAGCAGTACTTC
j_gene: TRBJ2-2; v_gene: TRBV28; len: 14; abundance: .; d_gene: .; CDR3aa: CASSFQANTGELFF; CDR3nt: TGTGCCAGCAGTTTTCAAGCGAACACCGGGGAGCTGTTTTTT
j_gene: TRBJ2-3; v_gene: TRBV10-3; len: 13; abundance: .; d_gene: .; CDR3aa: CAIGGQGTDTQYF; CDR3nt: TGTGCCATCGGCGGGCAGGGGACAGATACGCAGTATTTT
j_gene: TRBJ2-3; v_gene: TRBV27; len: 13; abundance: .; d_gene: .; CDR3aa: CASSLKDGHTQYF; CDR3nt: TGTGCCAGCAGTTTAAAGGACGGCCATACGCAGTATTTT
j_gene: TRBJ2-1; v_gene: TRBV2; len: 16; abundance: .; d_gene: .; CDR3aa: CASSGQGSGGSGEQFF; CDR3nt: TGTGCCAGCAGTGGCCAAGGTAGCGGAGGGTCCGGGGAGCAGTTCTTC
j_gene: TRBJ2-7; v_gene: TRBV28; len: 16; abundance: .; d_gene: .; CDR3aa: CASSLRTAARAYEQYF; CDR3nt: TGTGCCAGCAGTTTAAGGACCGCCGCGAGGGCCTACGAGCAGTACTTC
j_gene: TRBJ2-5; v_gene: TRBV28; len: 14; abundance: .; d_gene: TRBD1; CDR3aa: CASSSTEGQVTQYF; CDR3nt: TGTGCCAGCAGCTCCACCGAGGGACAGGTGACCCAGTACTTC
j_gene: TRBJ1-2; v_gene: TRBV5-1; len: 15; abundance: .; d_gene: .; CDR3aa: CASSPDGRAAYGYTF; CDR3nt: TGCGCCAGCAGCCCTGACGGGCGGGCAGCCTATGGCTACACCTTC
j_gene: TRBJ2-3; v_gene: TRBV28; len: 16; abundance: once; d_gene: .; CDR3aa: CASSLLDGAGTDTQYF; CDR3nt: TGTGCCAGCAGTTTATTAGACGGGGCGGGAACAGATACGCAGTATTTT
j_gene: TRBJ2-1; v_gene: TRBV30; len: 17; abundance: .; d_gene: TRBD2; CDR3aa: CAWRPGLAGPFYNEQFF; CDR3nt: TGTGCCTGGAGGCCCGGACTAGCGGGACCATTCTACAATGAGCAGTTCTTC
j_gene: TRBJ1-2; v_gene: TRBV6-1; len: 14; abundance: .; d_gene: TRBD1; CDR3aa: CASRFLGQGNGYTF; CDR3nt: TGTGCCAGCAGGTTCCTGGGACAGGGTAATGGCTACACCTTC
j_gene: TRBJ1-2; v_gene: TRBV4-1; len: 15; abundance: .; d_gene: .; CDR3aa: CASSQEPQGINGYTF; CDR3nt: TGCGCCAGCAGCCAAGAGCCCCAGGGGATAAATGGCTACACCTTC
j_gene: TRBJ2-6; v_gene: TRBV19; len: 16; abundance: once; d_gene: .; CDR3aa: CASSMAGTVGANVLTF; CDR3nt: TGTGCCAGTAGTATGGCGGGGACAGTGGGGGCCAACGTCCTGACTTTC
j_gene: TRBJ2-7; v_gene: TRBV28; len: 15; abundance: .; d_gene: TRBD2; CDR3aa: CASSAPSGSSYEQYF; CDR3nt: TGTGCCAGCAGTGCGCCGAGCGGGAGCTCCTACGAGCAGTACTTC
j_gene: TRBJ2-7; v_gene: TRBV6-1; len: 13; abundance: .; d_gene: .; CDR3aa: CASRGGARYEQYF; CDR3nt: TGTGCCAGCAGAGGGGGGGCGAGATACGAGCAGTACTTC
j_gene: TRBJ2-3; v_gene: TRBV6-1; len: 12; abundance: .; d_gene: .; CDR3aa: CASSVGRDTQYF; CDR3nt: TGTGCCAGCAGTGTGGGGCGGGATACGCAGTATTTT
j_gene: TRBJ2-6; v_gene: TRBV28; len: 15; abundance: .; d_gene: .; CDR3aa: CASSIRGSGANVLTF; CDR3nt: TGTGCCAGCAGCATCAGAGGCTCTGGGGCCAACGTCCTGACTTTC
j_gene: TRBJ1-2; v_gene: TRBV6-1; len: 13; abundance: .; d_gene: TRBD1; CDR3aa: CASSKDRDYGYTF; CDR3nt: TGTGCCAGCAGTAAGGACAGGGACTATGGCTACACCTTC
j_gene: TRBJ1-2; v_gene: TRBV28; len: 14; abundance: once; d_gene: TRBD1; CDR3aa: CASSLGQGNYGYTF; CDR3nt: TGTGCCAGCAGTCTTGGACAGGGGAACTATGGCTACACCTTC
j_gene: TRBJ2-7; v_gene: TRBV28; len: 14; abundance: .; d_gene: .; CDR3aa: CASSRPGRAYEQYF; CDR3nt: TGTGCCAGCAGCCGACCGGGACGGGCCTACGAGCAGTACTTC
j_gene: TRBJ2-1; v_gene: TRBV5-1; len: 15; abundance: once; d_gene: TRBD1; CDR3aa: CASSMTGGGHNEQFF; CDR3nt: TGCGCCAGCAGCATGACAGGGGGAGGGCACAATGAGCAGTTCTTC
j_gene: TRBJ2-1; v_gene: TRBV27; len: 13; abundance: .; d_gene: .; CDR3aa: CASSLQGGFEQFF; CDR3nt: TGTGCCAGCAGTTTACAGGGAGGTTTTGAGCAGTTCTTC